The entry below gives a single TCR beta chain sequence along with its context. The data were obtained in a study of blood T cell repertoires in COVID-19. Across the whole study: From the United States, Italy and Spain came samples of acute and convalescent COVID-19.

Sequencing used immunoSEQ multiplex PCR; TCRdb keeps in-frame clones, though not all of them. The top ten clones hold 3.3% of a sample with roughly 250,000 clones, approximately 86% of them seen once. This CDR3 has 14 residues. V lost 3 bases, J lost 5 bases, and 7 bases stayed unmatched. CDR1 DFQATT and CDR2 SNEGSKA come from the germline V gene (reference sequence). Enrollees, roughly 18 to 95 years old, lived in about two dozen US areas. Donors were grouped by their self-reported clinical history. The specimen was PBMCs or T cells enriched from blood (not recorded which). The TCR sequence derives from a woman aged 40-49 years with acute COVID-19. The chain has TRBV20-1 and TRBJ2-1; 7 bases fit TRBD2. CDR3 loop: CSASGWEGDNEQFF. CDR3 coding DNA: TGCAGTGCTAGTGGGTGGGAGGGTGACAATGAGCAGTTCTTC.